This TCR beta chain was obtained from a study of blood T cells in healthy people across ages (dated by TCRdb to the mid-2010s). In the study overall: Template switching captured roughly one uniquely barcoded TCR beta cDNA molecule per two T cells in model experiments. The study measured age-related changes in TCR beta repertoire diversity using deep sequencing normalized with unique cDNA molecular identifiers. Two additional independent replicas of 1 million unique cDNA reads from the same blood draw were analyzed for two donors (one aged 18 to 30 and one aged 80 or older). Four age groups were formed from the donors: young (average 16 years), middle-aged (just under 40), aged (over 55) and long-lived (around 82).

On the study overall, not on this receptor specifically: Because profiling used bulk unsorted PBMCs, naive and antigen-experienced compartments could not be compared conclusively. There was a strong correlation between observed TCR beta diversity and the percentage of naive T cells measured by flow cytometry. Because the CMV infection status of the donors was unknown, age-related changes in expanded clonotypes may potentially have been confounded. The long-lived group showed more naive CD4+ T cells, fewer expanded clones and increased TCR diversity than the aged group, suggesting age selection. Observed TCR beta diversity per million T cells fell roughly linearly with age, and a significant reduction was already apparent by age approximately 40. Estimates of total diversity based on one million sequenced T cells were considered lower bounds and underestimates.

Details on this clonotype: Its antigen is currently not known. Base qualities are missing; no much larger clone stands one base away.

The method behind the library was 5' RACE. Sequenced on an Illumina HiSeq 2500. A second PCR of about 6 to 11 cycles was run with a J-beta primer mix and a sample-barcoded 5' primer. Each TCR beta cDNA molecule received a unique molecular identifier from a template-switch 5' adaptor carrying 12 random nucleotides. At least 3 million CDR3-containing paired-end reads were obtained from each sample. All of the RNA was converted into first-strand cDNA using the Mint cDNA synthesis kit, with a TRBC-specific oligonucleotide serving as the primer. All cDNA was treated with uracil-DNA glycosylase and then went through a first 18-cycle PCR with the universal primers M1SS and BC2_uni_R. Processing in the source paper ran as follows. Each sample was normalized by randomly selecting 1 million high-quality reads, each carrying a distinct molecular identifier. Reads with shared molecular identifiers were discarded instead of being binned into consensus sequences. CDR3 identification, clonotype clustering and error correction used MiTCR with a Q25 quality threshold and the strictest error-elimination algorithm. A nonparametric unseen species model with Euler transformation was used to estimate a lower bound on total TCR beta diversity. TCRdb handled the public reads itself, with Q25 trimming in fastp and clone calling in MiXCR, and kept productive beta chains. Rows with one shared CDR3 protein collapse into an entry with the most common genes and DNA. These V and J calls are TCRdb output, not the study's own analysis. The sample has under 1,100,000 distinct CDR3 sequences on record, 20% to 25% of them singletons. Approximately 0.79% of the sample is in the top ten clones.

The junction shows trimming of 1 base on V and 7 bases on J, and the gene matches do not reach 11 bases of it. The germline V gene (reference sequence) sets CDR1 to LGHDT and CDR2 to YNNKEL. The CDR3 spans 17 residues, from the cysteine through the phenylalanine. The DNA shown is the 51-base CDR3, in frame from base 1. The roughly 39 donors, aged roughly 6 to 100 years, were systemically healthy Caucasian individuals from Russia. Each donor gave 8 to 10 milliliters of peripheral blood, drawn into EDTA-treated Vacutainer tubes. Ficoll-Paque density-gradient centrifugation was used to isolate PBMCs, with at least 6 million per sample. Total RNA, at least 6 micrograms per sample, was extracted from PBMCs with Trizol reagent. Naive CD45RAhigh/CD27high T cell percentages were measured by flow cytometry on a PBMC aliquot from every donor. These same data were also listed under a study on T cells of mothers and their children. The second study's authors report: Nine systemically healthy Caucasian individuals served as donors, namely three mothers together with their six children. cDNA synthesis used all of the extracted RNA, with approximately 1.4 ug of RNA in each 15 ul reaction. In the second PCR, sample barcodes and 2-4 random nucleotides were introduced via the M1S primer. Each mother yielded over 8.5 million TCR beta CDR3 reads and each child roughly 2.9 million reads. Thymic selection similarly shapes TCR recombination output in related and unrelated pairs, with minor effect from inherited differences. Normalized repertoire overlap in related mother-child pairs was always slightly higher than in unrelated mother-child pairs, but the difference was never significant. No persistent microchimeric T cell clones were detected, at a sensitivity of roughly 100 clones per million clonotypes. Deep NGS was used in the study to compare the TCR beta repertoires of mothers and children and to look for features that separate related mother-child pairs from unrelated individuals. Mothers averaged roughly 40 +/- 4 years of age and children averaged about 10 +/- 4 years. After adapter ligation was performed with NEBNext reagents, the libraries were sequenced on an Illumina HiSeq 2000 with 100+100 nt paired-end reads. To prevent cross-contamination, the mother and child libraries were prepared a month apart and were sequenced in separate runs. Between roughly 500,000 and 2,100,000 distinct TCR beta clonotypes were identified per donor. Naive TCR beta clonotypes were estimated from low-frequency clonotypes matched to each donor's FACS-determined naive share, without sorting.

What was sequenced was blood. Rearrangement joined TRBV3-1 to TRBJ2-1; TRBD2 fits 9 bases in the junction. This receptor was obtained from a girl aged 2-9 years in good health. The bases are TGTGCCAGCAGCCAAGTTGGTGGCGGGAGGGCCTTAAATGAGCAGTTCTTC. It is translated as CASSQVGGGRALNEQFF.